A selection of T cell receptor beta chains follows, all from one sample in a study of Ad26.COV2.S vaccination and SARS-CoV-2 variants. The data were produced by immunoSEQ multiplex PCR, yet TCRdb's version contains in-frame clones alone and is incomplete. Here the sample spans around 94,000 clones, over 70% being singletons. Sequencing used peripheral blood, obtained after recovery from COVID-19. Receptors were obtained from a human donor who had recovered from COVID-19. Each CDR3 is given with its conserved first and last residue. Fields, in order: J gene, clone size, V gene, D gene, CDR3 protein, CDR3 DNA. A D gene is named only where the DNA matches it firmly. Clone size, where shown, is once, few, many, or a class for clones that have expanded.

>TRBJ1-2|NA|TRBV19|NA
CASSIAGTNYGYTF
TGTGCCAGTAGTATAGCAGGGACTAACTATGGCTACACCTTC
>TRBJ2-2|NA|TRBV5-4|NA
CASSLASGGGHNTGELFF
TGTGCCAGCAGCTTGGCCTCAGGGGGGGGGCATAACACCGGGGAGCTGTTTTTT
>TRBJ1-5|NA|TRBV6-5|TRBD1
CATQQGLLSQPQHF
TGTGCCACCCAACAGGGGCTCCTGAGTCAGCCCCAGCATTTT
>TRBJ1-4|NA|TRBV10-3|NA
CAISEQITATNEKLFF
TGTGCCATCAGTGAACAAATAACTGCAACTAATGAAAAACTGTTTTTT
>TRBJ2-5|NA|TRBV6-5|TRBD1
CASSPDREETQYF
TGTGCCAGCAGCCCCGACAGGGAAGAGACCCAGTACTTC
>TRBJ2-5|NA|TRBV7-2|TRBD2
CASSLGPLAGGMETQYF
TGTGCCAGCAGCTTAGGCCCACTAGCGGGGGGCATGGAGACCCAGTACTTC
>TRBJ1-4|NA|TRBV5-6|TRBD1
CASSSGQGRANEKLFF
TGTGCCAGCAGCTCCGGACAGGGGAGGGCTAATGAAAAACTGTTTTTT
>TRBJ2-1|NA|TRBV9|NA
CASSVVNNEQFF
TGTGCCAGCAGCGTAGTCAACAATGAGCAGTTCTTC
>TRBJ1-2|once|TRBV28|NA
CASSLEGYGYTF
TGTGCCAGCAGTTTAGAGGGCTATGGCTACACCTTC
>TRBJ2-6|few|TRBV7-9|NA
CASSWFESTTLTF
TGTGCCAGCAGCTGGTTCGAGAGCACAACTCTGACTTTC
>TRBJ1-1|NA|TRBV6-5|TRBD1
CASSKDRGGTEAFF
TGTGCCAGCAGTAAGGACAGGGGGGGCACTGAAGCTTTCTTT
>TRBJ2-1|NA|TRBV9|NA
CASTPGVVLNYNEQFF
TGTGCCAGCACCCCGGGGGTGGTACTAAATTACAATGAGCAGTTCTTC
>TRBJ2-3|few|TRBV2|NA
CASSSHGTQYF
TGTGCCAGCAGTAGCCACGGTACGCAGTATTTT
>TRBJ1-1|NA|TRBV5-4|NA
CASSPRFGAARGNTEAFF
TGTGCCAGCAGTCCGAGGTTCGGGGCCGCGAGGGGGAACACTGAAGCTTTCTTT
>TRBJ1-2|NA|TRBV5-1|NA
CASSDWGGANGYTF
TGCGCCAGCAGCGATTGGGGCGGGGCAAACGGCTACACCTTC
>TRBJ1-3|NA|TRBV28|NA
CASSLEGGVPYSGNTIYF
TGTGCCAGCAGTTTGGAGGGAGGGGTCCCTTACTCTGGAAACACCATATATTTT
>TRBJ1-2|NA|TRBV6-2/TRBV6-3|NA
CASSRAPMGGYGYTF
TGTGCCAGCAGCAGAGCCCCGATGGGAGGCTATGGCTACACCTTC
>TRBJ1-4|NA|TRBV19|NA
CASRRETNEKLFF
TGTGCCAGTAGACGGGAGACTAATGAAAAACTGTTTTTT
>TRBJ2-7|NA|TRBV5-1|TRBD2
CASSLRLAGEDEQYF
TGCGCCAGCAGCTTGAGGCTAGCGGGGGAAGACGAGCAGTACTTC
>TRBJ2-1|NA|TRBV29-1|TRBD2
CSVDSSGGPYNEQFF
TGCAGCGTAGATTCTAGCGGGGGACCCTACAATGAGCAGTTCTTC
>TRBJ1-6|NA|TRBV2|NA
CASERTRDTNSPLHF
TGTGCCAGCGAAAGAACCCGGGACACCAATTCACCCCTCCACTTT
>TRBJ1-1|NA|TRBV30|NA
CAWKSRMNRGDTEAFF
TGTGCCTGGAAATCTAGGATGAATAGGGGGGACACTGAAGCTTTCTTT